The 32 T cell receptor beta chains below were found in one sample sequenced in a study of immune heterogeneity within non-small cell lung tumors. A multiplex PCR containing 32 V primers and 13 J primers was used to amplify TCR beta CDR3. TCRdb reanalysed the multiplex PCR reads using MiXCR and keeps one entry per CDR3 protein. The sample records about 21,000 distinct CDR3 sequences, under 35% being singletons. Template input was genomic DNA from bulk tumor (600 ng per sample). Several biopsies per primary tumor, spaced far apart, were taken during surgery. Curative surgical treatment was performed in patients who had newly diagnosed, untreated non-small cell lung cancer. The specimen sequenced was lung tumor tissue. The receptors were sampled from a man aged 40-55 years with non-small cell lung cancer.

This chain connects TRBV29-1 to TRBJ1-5; 9 bases match TRBD1. The CDR3 consists of 14 residues. Germline CDR1 and CDR2: SQVTM and ANQGSEA. J was trimmed by 2 bases and V by 4 bases; bases with no gene match: 3. CDR3 nucleotides: TGCAGCGTTGCGACAGGGGGAGGCAATCAGCCCCAGCATTTT. It translates to CSVATGGGNQPQHF.

This clonotype showed up many times. The rearrangement uses TRBV27 and TRBJ2-1, with 8 bases fitting TRBD2. After removal of 2 bases from V and 0 bases from J, the junction contained 3 bases not matched to a gene. In germline, CDR1 is MNHEY, CDR2 SMNVEV (reference sequence). The CDR3 runs 16 residues. The DNA for the CDR3 is TGTGCCAGCAGTTTACGGCGGGAGGTCTCCTACAATGAGCAGTTCTTC. Translating gives CASSLRREVSYNEQFF.

This clonotype was counted ten times or more. V and J are TRBV7-2 and TRBJ2-7; no firm D call. Trimming took off 5 bases at V and 3 bases at J, with 8 bases between the two ends. Germline CDR1 is SGHTA and CDR2 is FQGNSA. The CDR3 loop spans 12 amino acids. This CDR3 reads CASSPVVYEQYF. The CDR3 bases are TGTGCCAGCAGCCCAGTTGTCTACGAGCAGTACTTC.

This clonotype was counted a few times. V and J are TRBV5-6 and TRBJ2-3; D possibly uses TRBD1 or TRBD2 (5 bases each). This CDR3 has 17 amino acids. Trimming removed 4 bases from V and 1 base from J, with 19 bases in between. Germline V CDR1 and CDR2: SGHDT, YYEEEE. CDR3 loop: CASSGSYGQGGTDTQYF. The DNA for the CDR3 is TGTGCCAGCAGCGGTTCCTATGGCCAGGGAGGCACAGATACGCAGTATTTT. Complete variable domain (other parts from reference TRBV5-6 and TRBJ2-3): DAGVTQSPTHLIKTRGQQVTLRCSPKSGHDTVSWYQQALGQGPQFIFQYYEEEERQRGNFPDRFSGHQFPNYSSELNVNALLLGDSALYLCASSGSYGQGGTDTQYFGPGTRLTVL.

The J gene is TRBJ2-2, the V gene TRBV11-3, with D perhaps given as TRBD1 or TRBD2 (5 bases each). The germline V gene encodes CDR1 SGHNT and CDR2 YENEEA. This CDR3 contains 14 residues. Trimming stripped 6 bases from V and 5 bases from J, with 13 bases between. CDR3 nucleotides: TGTGCCAGCAGGGATAGGGGCGGGACCGGGGAGCTGTTTTTT. Encoded protein: CASRDRGGTGELFF.

Points on this clonotype: A much larger clone differs from this one at a single base, so this may be a read error. The chain carries TRBV6-1 and TRBJ1-1; 9 bases agree with TRBD1. The CDR3 totals 15 residues. Germline CDR1 reads MNHNS; CDR2 reads SASEGT. CDR3 in DNA: TGTGCCGGCAGTGAAAACCGGGACAGGGATTTTGAAGCTTTCTTT. It specifies CAGSENRDRDFEAFF.

In its sample, this clonotype was seen once. A much larger clone differs from this one at a single base, so this may be a read error. The chain carries TRBV7-2 and TRBJ1-6; D unclear. The CDR3 length is 14 residues. V was pared by 4 bases and J by 9 bases, with 13 bases between. Germline assignment: CDR1 SGHTA and CDR2 FQGNSA. The DNA for the CDR3 is TGTGCCAGCAGCTGGGGTCTAGGCGGTTCACCCCTCCACTTT. The encoded protein is CASSWGLGGSPLHF.

A remark on this clonotype: A much larger clone is a single base away; this may be a read error. V usage is TRBV20-1 and J usage is TRBJ1-6, with D possibly matching TRBD1 (6 bases). This CDR3 region has 16 residues. The germline V gene has CDR1 DFQATT and CDR2 SNEGSKA (reference sequence). CDR3 sequence: CSTRDLPGVANSPLHF. In nucleotides, the CDR3 is TGCAGTACTAGAGATCTGCCAGGGGTTGCGAATTCACCCCTCCACTTT.

The chain uses TRBV10-3 and TRBJ2-2, with no clear D. This CDR3 has 12 residues. Germline values: CDR1 ENHRY, CDR2 SYGVKD. Trimming took off 4 bases at V and 5 bases at J, with 5 bases between the two ends. CDR3 in DNA: TGTGCCATCAGTGCGCGGACCGGGGAGCTGTTTTTT. Translated: CAISARTGELFF.

This clonotype ranks as medium-sized. The rearrangement uses TRBV20-1 and TRBJ2-2; D is possibly TRBD1 (5 bases). Trimming stripped 4 bases from V and 3 bases from J, with 12 bases between. Germline assignment: CDR1 DFQATT and CDR2 SNEGSKA (reference sequence). The CDR3 contains 14 residues. CDR3 sequence (DNA): TGCAGTGCTATTGGGCGGACACACACCGGGGAGCTGTTTTTT. This sequence encodes CSAIGRTHTGELFF.

The J gene is TRBJ1-2, the V gene TRBV5-1, with TRBD1 matching 7 bases. The CDR3 contains 13 residues. Per the germline V gene, CDR1 is SGHRS and CDR2 is YFSETQ. J gave up 8 bases and V 4 bases, and 8 bases lay outside the gene matches. CDR3 region: CASSPATGSGYTF. CDR3 sequence (DNA): TGCGCCAGCAGCCCTGCGACAGGGTCCGGCTACACCTTC.

This clonotype was seen ten or more times. Written as DNA, the CDR3 is TGTGCCAGCAGCCCCCGGACAAGCTTGGGTAATTCACCCCTCCACTTT. Its translation is CASSPRTSLGNSPLHF. The chain uses TRBV7-8 and TRBJ1-6, with D maybe TRBD1 (5 bases). Germline V gene data show CDR1 as SGHVS and CDR2 as FQNEAQ. V gave up 5 bases and J gave up 6 bases, with 17 bases separating them. CDR3 length: 16 residues.

V usage is TRBV20-1 and J usage is TRBJ2-3, with 11 positions matching TRBD2. Germline-derived CDR1 and CDR2 are DFQATT and SNEGSKA (reference sequence). V lost 4 bases to trimming and J lost 8 bases; unmatched junction nucleotides: 8. The CDR3 covers 14 residues. The CDR3 DNA is TGCAGTGCTACCCGACTAGCGGGATGGCCTACGCAGTATTTT. Residues: CSATRLAGWPTQYF.

The chain combines TRBV7-3 with TRBJ1-1, with TRBD1 matching 8 bases. The germline gives CDR1 SGHTA, CDR2 FQGTGA. The CDR3 runs to 14 residues. The J segment lost 9 bases and the V segment lost 6 bases, leaving 12 bases of the junction unmatched. In DNA, the CDR3 is TGTGCCAGCAGTTTCACCGGGACAGGAGGCAAAGCTTTCTTT. Protein sequence: CASSFTGTGGKAFF.

This clonotype was recorded many times. The chain carries TRBV5-6 and TRBJ2-3; a weak D match, TRBD1 (6 bases). Germline V gene sequence: CDR1 SGHDT, CDR2 YYEEEE. The CDR3 consists of 13 residues. The germline V and J ends were trimmed by 4 bases and 4 bases, with 10 bases remaining between them. This CDR3 is CASSKTGSDTQYF. CDR3 nucleotide sequence: TGTGCCAGCAGCAAGACAGGTTCAGATACGCAGTATTTT. The whole variable domain, remainder taken from reference TRBV5-6 and TRBJ2-3, is DAGVTQSPTHLIKTRGQQVTLRCSPKSGHDTVSWYQQALGQGPQFIFQYYEEEERQRGNFPDRFSGHQFPNYSSELNVNALLLGDSALYLCASSKTGSDTQYFGPGTRLTVL.

The chain employs TRBV11-3 and TRBJ2-2; TRBD2 matches 7 bases. The CDR3 sequence is 17 residues long. Germline V gives CDR1 SGHNT, CDR2 YENEEA. Losses at the gene ends were 7 bases for V and 3 bases for J; bases not matched to a gene: 14. CDR3 loop: CASNSPLGGSDTGELFF. DNA of the CDR3: TGTGCCAGCAACTCGCCCCTGGGAGGGTCGGACACCGGGGAGCTGTTTTTT.

This clonotype was counted only a few times. The chain joins TRBV7-3 to TRBJ2-1; D gene uncertain. This CDR3 is built from 15 residues. In germline, CDR1 is SGHTA, CDR2 FQGTGA. V was cut by 8 bases and J by 0 bases, with 14 bases left in between. CDR3 sequence (DNA): TGTGCCAGCGCTACCGTCCCGAGCTCCTACAATGAGCAGTTCTTC. This sequence encodes CASATVPSSYNEQFF.

This clonotype was recorded a few times. The genes are TRBV27 and TRBJ2-4; D perhaps matches TRBD2 (6 bases). This CDR3 comprises 14 residues. Trimming pared 3 bases from V and 7 bases from J, leaving 13 bases between. Germline CDR1 is MNHEY and CDR2 is SMNVEV (reference sequence). Written as DNA, the CDR3 is TGTGCCAGCAGTTTGGAGGGACGCCACAACATTCAGTACTTC. This encodes CASSLEGRHNIQYF.

On this clonotype: It may be a read error: a sequence one base away is much more abundant. The CDR3 carries no conserved terminal phenylalanine or tryptophan, so it likely arises from a read error. This chain links TRBV6-1 with TRBJ1-2; the D gene is possibly TRBD1 (5 bases). The CDR3 sequence is 13 residues long. Germline lookup yields CDR1 MNHNS and CDR2 SASEGT. Written as DNA, the CDR3 is TGTGCGAGAGGCAGGGATCTCATATATGGCTACACCCTC. The encoded protein is CARGRDLIYGYTL.

There are many counts of this clonotype. V is TRBV19 and J is TRBJ1-5, with 9 bases matching TRBD1. V shed 5 bases, J shed 2 bases, and the junction held 7 bases outside the gene matches. This CDR3 contains 16 residues. Germline CDR1 and CDR2: LNHDA and SQIVND (reference sequence). The CDR3 region has the DNA TGTGCCAGTAGTCCAGGGACAGGGTCCGGCAATCAGCCCCAGCATTTT. Protein product: CASSPGTGSGNQPQHF.

This clonotype was counted between two and nine times. The chain links TRBV2 to TRBJ1-5; D gene ambiguous. This CDR3 contains 13 residues. Trimming took 6 bases from V and 4 from J, leaving 10 bases between them. CDR1 SNHLY and CDR2 FYNNEI come from the germline V gene. The CDR3 spells CASSVSRNQPQHF. In DNA, the CDR3 is TGTGCCAGCAGCGTGAGTCGAAATCAGCCCCAGCATTTT.

As for this clonotype: A much larger clone lies a single base off, so this may be a read error. The gene calls are TRBV13 and TRBJ1-2, with D possibly TRBD1 on 6 matching bases. The germline V gene has CDR1 PRHDT and CDR2 FYEKMQ (reference sequence). This CDR3 is 13 amino acids long. CDR3 nucleotide sequence: TGTGCCGGCAGCCTGGACAGCACCTATGGCTACACCTTC. It encodes CAGSLDSTYGYTF.

The sample holds many counts of this clonotype. This rearrangement joins TRBV5-4 to TRBJ2-7; D is possibly TRBD1 (5 bases). Trimming shortened V by 5 bases and J by 3 bases, and 6 bases separated the two germline ends. CDR3 length: 11 amino acids. CDR1 and CDR2 from the germline V gene are SGHNT and YYREEE (reference sequence). This CDR3 reads CASSQGYEQYF. The CDR3 DNA sequence: TGTGCCAGCAGTCAGGGCTACGAGCAGTACTTC.

V and J are TRBV20-1 and TRBJ2-4; no clear D gene. The CDR3 extends over 14 amino acids. V shed 2 bases and J shed 7 bases, with 15 bases lying between them. Germline CDR1 DFQATT, CDR2 SNEGSKA (reference sequence). CDR3 coding DNA: TGCAGTGCTAGAAGGGAAGTCCCTTGGAACATTCAGTACTTC. Translating it yields CSARREVPWNIQYF.

This clonotype was picked up a small number of times. The V and J genes are TRBV6-2 or TRBV6-3 and TRBJ2-7, with D perhaps TRBD2 (6 bases). Trimming removed 10 bases at V and 3 bases at J, with 16 bases between. Germline CDR1 MNHEY, CDR2 SVGEGT. The CDR3 length is 13 residues. The CDR3 here is CANALLGSYEQYF. The DNA of the CDR3 is TGTGCCAACGCCCTGCTCGGGAGCTACGAGCAGTACTTC.

The V call is TRBV7-2, the J call TRBJ1-4; no firm D call. The V and J ends lost 4 bases and 6 bases respectively, with 9 bases between them. In germline, CDR1 is SGHTA, CDR2 FQGNSA. CDR3 size: 13 residues. CDR3 region: CASSSYIYEKLFF. The CDR3 coding sequence is TGTGCCAGCAGCTCCTACATCTATGAAAAACTGTTTTTT.

The rearrangement links TRBV4-3 to TRBJ1-5, with 8 bases matching TRBD1. This CDR3 has 15 amino acids. J lost 2 bases, V lost 3 bases, and 3 bases had no gene match. Germline values: CDR1 LGHNA, CDR2 YSLEER. As DNA, the CDR3 is TGCGCCAGCAGCCAGACAGGGGCGGGCAATCAGCCCCAGCATTTT. Amino acid sequence: CASSQTGAGNQPQHF.

In regard to this clonotype: A much larger clone lies a single base off, so this may be a read error. The rearrangement uses TRBV7-9 and TRBJ2-7; 11 bases are a match to TRBD2. The CDR3 spans 20 residues. Germline CDR1 reads SEHNR; CDR2 reads FQNEAQ (reference sequence). The CDR3 sequence: CVRSSPVSSGRPRNSYEQYF. CDR3 in DNA: TGTGTCAGGTCTTCCCCAGTCTCTAGCGGGAGGCCCCGGAACTCCTACGAGCAGTACTTC.

This clonotype came up a few times. The V gene is TRBV12-5, the J gene TRBJ2-1, with D unclear. V was cut by 2 bases and J by 7 bases, with 0 bases left in between. The germline V gene encodes CDR1 LGHNT and CDR2 FRNRAP. This CDR3 has 10 amino acids. CDR3 sequence: CASGLNEQFF. The CDR3 DNA sequence: TGTGCTAGTGGTTTGAATGAGCAGTTCTTC.

Worth noting for this clonotype: This may come from a read error, since a much larger clone is one base off. The V call is TRBV5-1, the J call TRBJ1-2; no reliable D call. The CDR3 consists of 14 residues. The germline V and J ends were trimmed by 4 bases and 7 bases, with 17 bases remaining between them. Germline CDR1 and CDR2: SGHRS and YFSETQ. CDR3 nucleotides: TGCGCCAGCAGCAGGGAACAGTGGGCGCGTGGCTACACCTTC. This encodes CASSREQWARGYTF.

The V and J genes are TRBV30 and TRBJ2-1, with TRBD2 matching 12 bases. Trimming removed 7 bases from V and 3 bases from J; junction bases left unmatched: 7. The CDR3 sequence is 15 residues long. Germline CDR1 GTSNPN, CDR2 SVGIG (reference sequence). CDR3 nucleotides: TGTGCCTTGGAGTTGACTAGCGGGAGCTACAATGAGCAGTTCTTC. As protein: CALELTSGSYNEQFF.

As regards this clonotype: A much larger clone lies one base from this, so it may be a read error. This chain connects TRBV6-1 to TRBJ2-3, with 7 bases that match TRBD1. The germline V gene encodes CDR1 MNHNS and CDR2 SASEGT. V trimming: 3 bases; J trimming: 7 bases; junction bases outside the gene matches: 13. This CDR3 is built from 16 residues. The CDR3 nucleotides read TGTGCCAGCAGTGAGCACCCCGGGACAGCCTTAAATACGCAGTATTTT. This translates into CASSEHPGTALNTQYF.